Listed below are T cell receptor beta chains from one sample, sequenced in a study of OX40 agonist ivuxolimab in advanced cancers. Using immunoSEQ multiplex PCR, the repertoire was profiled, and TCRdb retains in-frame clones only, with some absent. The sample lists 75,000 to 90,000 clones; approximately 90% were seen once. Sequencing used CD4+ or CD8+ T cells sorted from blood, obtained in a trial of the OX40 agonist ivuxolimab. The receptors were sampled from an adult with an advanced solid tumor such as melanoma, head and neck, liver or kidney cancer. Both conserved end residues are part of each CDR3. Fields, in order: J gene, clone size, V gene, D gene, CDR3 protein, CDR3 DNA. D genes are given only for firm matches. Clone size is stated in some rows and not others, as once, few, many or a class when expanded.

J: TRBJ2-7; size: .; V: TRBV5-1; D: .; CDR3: CASSLEEVSYEQYF; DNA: TGCGCCAGCAGCTTGGAAGAAGTCTCCTACGAGCAGTACTTC
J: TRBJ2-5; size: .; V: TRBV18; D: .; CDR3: CASSPPRSTGETQYF; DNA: TGTGCCAGCTCACCACCTCGCAGTACCGGGGAGACCCAGTACTTC
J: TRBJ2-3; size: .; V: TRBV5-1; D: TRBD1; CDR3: CASSSTGGGGTDTQYF; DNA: TGCGCCAGCAGCTCGACAGGGGGCGGGGGCACAGATACGCAGTATTTT
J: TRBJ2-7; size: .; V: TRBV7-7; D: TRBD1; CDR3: CASSPTGGEQYF; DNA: TGTGCCAGCAGCCCGACAGGGGGCGAGCAGTACTTC
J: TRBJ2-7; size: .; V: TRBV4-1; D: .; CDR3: CASSQDERQGYIREQYF; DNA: TGCGCCAGCAGCCAAGATGAGCGCCAGGGCTATATCCGCGAGCAGTACTTC
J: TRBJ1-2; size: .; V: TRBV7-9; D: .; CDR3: CASSSTDNGGYTF; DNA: TGTGCCAGCAGCTCGACGGACAACGGTGGCTACACCTTC
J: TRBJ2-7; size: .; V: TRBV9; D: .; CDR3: CASSSGGFGDPPDEQYF; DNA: TGTGCCAGCAGCTCCGGAGGGTTTGGAGACCCTCCGGACGAGCAGTACTTC
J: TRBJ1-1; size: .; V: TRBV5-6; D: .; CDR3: CASSLGAGQGAFF; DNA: TGTGCCAGCAGCTTGGGCGCTGGCCAGGGGGCTTTCTTT
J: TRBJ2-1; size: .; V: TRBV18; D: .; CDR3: CASSLQGEQFF; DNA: TGTGCCAGCTCACTCCAAGGGGAGCAGTTCTTC
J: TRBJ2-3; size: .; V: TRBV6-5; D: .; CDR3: CASSFRLGDTQYF; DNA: TGTGCCAGCAGTTTTAGACTAGGAGATACGCAGTATTTT
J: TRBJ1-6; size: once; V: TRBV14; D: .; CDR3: CASSQDLRNSPLHF; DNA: TGTGCCAGCAGCCAAGATCTGAGGAATTCACCCCTCCACTTT
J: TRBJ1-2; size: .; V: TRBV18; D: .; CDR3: CASSPEGGGGRYGYTF; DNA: TGTGCCAGCTCACCAGAGGGCGGGGGAGGCCGCTATGGCTACACCTTC
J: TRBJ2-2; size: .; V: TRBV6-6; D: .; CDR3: CASSYSWEDTGELFF; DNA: TGTGCCAGCAGTTACTCCTGGGAAGACACCGGGGAGCTGTTTTTT
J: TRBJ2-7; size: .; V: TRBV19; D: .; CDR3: CATTDKSYEQYF; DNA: TGTGCCACTACGGACAAATCCTACGAGCAGTACTTC
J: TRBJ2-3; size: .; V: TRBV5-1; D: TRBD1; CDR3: CASSEIRDSSQDTQYF; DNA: TGCGCCAGCAGCGAAATCCGGGACAGCTCGCAAGATACGCAGTATTTT
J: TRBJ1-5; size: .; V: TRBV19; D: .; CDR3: CASRARQDSNQPQHF; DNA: TGTGCCAGTAGGGCCCGCCAGGATAGCAATCAGCCCCAGCATTTT
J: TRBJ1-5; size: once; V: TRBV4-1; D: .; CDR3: CASSQDPGGNQPQHF; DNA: TGCGCCAGCAGCCAAGACCCGGGCGGCAATCAGCCCCAGCATTTT
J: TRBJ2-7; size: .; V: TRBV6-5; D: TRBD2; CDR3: CASSASGRLYEQYF; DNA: TGTGCCAGCAGTGCTAGCGGGAGGCTCTACGAGCAGTACTTC
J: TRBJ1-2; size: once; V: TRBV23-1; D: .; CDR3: CASSPALWYGYTF; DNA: TGCGCCAGCAGTCCGGCGCTCTGGTATGGCTACACCTTC
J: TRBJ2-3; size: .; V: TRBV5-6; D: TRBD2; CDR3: CASSLFRSGGDTDTQYF; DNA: TGTGCCAGCAGCTTGTTTCGTAGCGGGGGTGACACAGATACGCAGTATTTT
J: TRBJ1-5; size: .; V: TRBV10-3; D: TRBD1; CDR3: CAIRQGQGESQPQHF; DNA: TGTGCCATCAGACAGGGACAGGGGGAATCTCAGCCCCAGCATTTT
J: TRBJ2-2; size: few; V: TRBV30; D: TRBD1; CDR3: CAWSQWGLGGTGGTGELFF; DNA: TGTGCCTGGAGCCAGTGGGGATTAGGCGGGACAGGGGGGACCGGGGAGCTGTTTTTT
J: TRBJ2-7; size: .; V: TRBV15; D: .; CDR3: CATSRAAEPSYEQYF; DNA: TGTGCCACCAGCAGAGCTGCGGAGCCATCCTACGAGCAGTACTTC
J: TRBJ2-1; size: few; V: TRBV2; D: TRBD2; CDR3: CASSDLAGVGEQFF; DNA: TGTGCCAGCAGTGATCTAGCGGGAGTTGGGGAGCAGTTCTTC
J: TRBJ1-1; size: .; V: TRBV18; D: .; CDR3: CASSPTPLNTEAFF; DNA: TGTGCCAGCTCACCAACGCCCCTGAACACTGAAGCTTTCTTT
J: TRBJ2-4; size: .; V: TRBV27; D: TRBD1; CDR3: CASSAGTGYGKNIQYF; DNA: TGTGCCAGCAGTGCCGGGACAGGGTACGGCAAAAACATTCAGTACTTC
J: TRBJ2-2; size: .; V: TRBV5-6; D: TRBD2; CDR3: CASSRGGLNTGELFF; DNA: TGTGCCAGCAGCCGGGGGGGTCTGAACACCGGGGAGCTGTTTTTT